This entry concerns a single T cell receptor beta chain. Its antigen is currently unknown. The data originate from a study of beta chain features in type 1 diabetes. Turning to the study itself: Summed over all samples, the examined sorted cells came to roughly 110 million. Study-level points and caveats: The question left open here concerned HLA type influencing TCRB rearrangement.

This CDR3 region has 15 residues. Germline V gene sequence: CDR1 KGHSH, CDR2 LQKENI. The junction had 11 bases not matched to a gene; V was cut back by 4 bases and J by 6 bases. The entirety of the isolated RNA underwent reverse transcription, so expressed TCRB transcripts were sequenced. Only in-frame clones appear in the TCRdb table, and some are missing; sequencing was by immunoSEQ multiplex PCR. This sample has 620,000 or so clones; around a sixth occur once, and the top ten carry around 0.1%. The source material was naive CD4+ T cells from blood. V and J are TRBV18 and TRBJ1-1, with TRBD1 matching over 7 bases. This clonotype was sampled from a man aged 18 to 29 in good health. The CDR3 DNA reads TGTGCCAGCTCACACCGACAGGGTAGTATCCCTGAAGCTTTCTTT. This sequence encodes CASSHRQGSIPEAFF. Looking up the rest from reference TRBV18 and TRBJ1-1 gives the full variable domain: NAGVMQNPRHLVRRRGQEARLRCSPMKGHSHVYWYRQLPEEGLKFMVYLQKENIIDESGMPKERFSAEFPKEGPSILRIQQVVRGDSAAYFCASSHRQGSIPEAFFGQGTRLTVV.